The rows below give T cell receptor beta chains drawn from one sample of a study of cytomegalovirus exposure and HLA in healthy donors. Repertoires were generated with immunoSEQ multiplex PCR, while TCRdb's copy carries only in-frame clones and drops some. The sample shows 150,000 to 200,000 clones, and almost 6.5% sits with its ten largest clones. Sequencing used PBMCs. These TCRs come from a man aged 25 to 45 in good health and CMV-seronegative. Each CDR3 is given with its conserved first and last residue. Each record gives: V gene, D gene, J gene, CDR3 DNA, CDR3 protein. The D gene is left open where the match is weak.

V: TRBV27
D: TRBD2
J: TRBJ2-2
DNA: TGTGCCAGCAGTATCCCTAGCGGGACGAACACCGGGGAGCTGTTTTTT
CDR3: CASSIPSGTNTGELFF

V: TRBV7-6
D: -
J: TRBJ2-2
DNA: TGTGCCAGCAGTTTGACAGCGAACACCGGGGAGCTGTTTTTT
CDR3: CASSLTANTGELFF

V: TRBV5-8
D: -
J: TRBJ1-2
DNA: TGTGCCAGCAGCCCACGGGGGACGGTCGGCTATGGCTACACCTTC
CDR3: CASSPRGTVGYGYTF

V: TRBV5-1
D: TRBD1
J: TRBJ1-1
DNA: TGCGCCAGCAGCTTGGGGCCCTCGACAGGGGGCACTGAAGCTTTCTTT
CDR3: CASSLGPSTGGTEAFF

V: TRBV7-3
D: -
J: TRBJ1-2
DNA: TGTGCCAGCAGCCTTACCACAACGGACAGCACGGGGGGCTATGGCTACACCTTC
CDR3: CASSLTTTDSTGGYGYTF

V: TRBV7-9
D: -
J: TRBJ1-5
DNA: TGTGCCAGCACCGGACAGTATAGCAATCAGCCCCAGCATTTT
CDR3: CASTGQYSNQPQHF

V: TRBV7-2
D: TRBD1
J: TRBJ2-5
DNA: TGTGCCAGCAGCGTTGGGGACAGGGGGTTCCAAGAGACCCAGTACTTC
CDR3: CASSVGDRGFQETQYF

V: TRBV6-5
D: -
J: TRBJ1-1
DNA: TGTGCCAGCAGTCTCCCTTTCCCCCCCCACACTGAAGCTTTCTTT
CDR3: CASSLPFPPHTEAFF

V: TRBV28
D: -
J: TRBJ2-1
DNA: TGTGCCAGCACGCCCCGGGACTGGACTAATGAGCAGTTCTTC
CDR3: CASTPRDWTNEQFF

V: TRBV18
D: TRBD2
J: TRBJ2-1
DNA: TGTGCCAGCTCACCTTCCTCGGGAGCGGGAGGTGGTAATGAGCAGTTCTTC
CDR3: CASSPSSGAGGGNEQFF

V: TRBV11-3
D: TRBD1
J: TRBJ2-2
DNA: TGTGCCAGCAGCCCGGGACAGGGGGCGAGCGGGGAGCTGTTTTTT
CDR3: CASSPGQGASGELFF

V: TRBV2
D: TRBD1
J: TRBJ1-5
DNA: TGTGCCAGCAGTGTACAGGGGAATCAGCCCCAGCATTTT
CDR3: CASSVQGNQPQHF

V: TRBV7-8
D: -
J: TRBJ1-4
DNA: TGTGCCAGCAGGCCAATGGGGGGGGGTGTATGGGAAAAACTGTTTTTT
CDR3: CASRPMGGGVWEKLFF

V: TRBV10-3
D: -
J: TRBJ2-4
DNA: TGTGCCATCAGTAGAGTTCCCAGGCAGGGTCTAGCCAAAAACATTCAGTACTTC
CDR3: CAISRVPRQGLAKNIQYF

V: TRBV19
D: TRBD2
J: TRBJ2-7
DNA: TGTGCCAGTAGTAGCGGACTAGCGGTAACCTACGAGCAGTACTTC
CDR3: CASSSGLAVTYEQYF

V: TRBV7-6
D: TRBD1
J: TRBJ1-5
DNA: TGTGCCAGCAGCTTGGACGTCGGACAGGCGACCAATCAGCCCCAGCATTTT
CDR3: CASSLDVGQATNQPQHF

V: TRBV18
D: -
J: TRBJ1-1
DNA: TGTGCCAGCTCACTTAGCGTTCCAGGATCGGGCACTGAAGCTTTCTTT
CDR3: CASSLSVPGSGTEAFF

V: TRBV28
D: -
J: TRBJ2-1
DNA: TGTGCCAGCAGTTTTATTACATCCTACAATGAGCAGTTCTTC
CDR3: CASSFITSYNEQFF

V: TRBV18
D: TRBD2
J: TRBJ2-1
DNA: TGTGCCAGCTCACCTAGCGGGAGGGACTACAATGAGCAGTTCTTC
CDR3: CASSPSGRDYNEQFF

V: TRBV13
D: -
J: TRBJ2-7
DNA: TGTGCCAGCAGCTTAGGCCGGTACGAGCAGTACTTC
CDR3: CASSLGRYEQYF

V: TRBV7-9
D: TRBD1
J: TRBJ1-2
DNA: TGTGCCAGCAGCTTAGTCGGGACAGAGGCCTATGGCTACACCTTC
CDR3: CASSLVGTEAYGYTF

V: TRBV6-6
D: TRBD2
J: TRBJ2-4
DNA: TGTGCCAGCAGTTCCGGACTAGCGGCTCAAGGCATTCAGTACTTC
CDR3: CASSSGLAAQGIQYF

V: TRBV7-8
D: TRBD1
J: TRBJ1-1
DNA: TGTGCCAGCAGCTTACCCGGACAGGCCTACAACGCTTTCTTT
CDR3: CASSLPGQAYNAFF

V: TRBV28
D: -
J: TRBJ1-6
DNA: TGTGCCAGCACCAGCGACACACAGGGTCATAATTCACCCCTCCACTTT
CDR3: CASTSDTQGHNSPLHF

V: TRBV5-1
D: -
J: TRBJ2-3
DNA: TGCGCCAGCAGCTCCCAACCCGAGGGAGATACGCAGTATTTT
CDR3: CASSSQPEGDTQYF

V: TRBV13
D: TRBD2
J: TRBJ2-3
DNA: TGTGCCAGCAGCTACTTGACTAGCGGGGGATTAGATACGCAGTATTTT
CDR3: CASSYLTSGGLDTQYF

V: TRBV5-1
D: -
J: TRBJ2-7
DNA: TGCGCCAGCAGCTTGGCGCCCGGACAGCCCTACGAGCAGTACTTC
CDR3: CASSLAPGQPYEQYF

V: TRBV2
D: TRBD2
J: TRBJ2-1
DNA: TGTGCCAGCAGTGAAGTTGGCGGGAGCTGGTACAATGAGCAGTTCTTC
CDR3: CASSEVGGSWYNEQFF

V: TRBV5-1
D: TRBD1
J: TRBJ2-5
DNA: TGCGCCAGCAGCAAACATCGGACGGGACAGGGGACCGAGACCCAGTACTTC
CDR3: CASSKHRTGQGTETQYF

V: TRBV5-8
D: TRBD1
J: TRBJ1-1
DNA: TGTGCCAGCAGCCGTAGACAGGGCGGAACTGAAGCTTTCTTT
CDR3: CASSRRQGGTEAFF

V: TRBV7-9
D: TRBD2
J: TRBJ2-2
DNA: TGTGCCAGCAGCTCCACGTTAAGCGGGGGGGGCACCGGGGAGCTGTTTTTT
CDR3: CASSSTLSGGGTGELFF

V: TRBV7-9
D: -
J: TRBJ2-7
DNA: TGTGCCAGCAGCATCCAGACTAGTCAGCTCCCCTACGAGCAGTACTTC
CDR3: CASSIQTSQLPYEQYF

V: TRBV7-9
D: TRBD1
J: TRBJ1-1
DNA: TGTGCCAGCAGCTTAGCAGACAGGGCGACCCTTGAAGCTTTCTTT
CDR3: CASSLADRATLEAFF

V: TRBV11-2
D: -
J: TRBJ2-7
DNA: TGTGCCAGCAGCTTAGATTTGGCGCTAGCCTACGAGCAGTACTTC
CDR3: CASSLDLALAYEQYF

V: TRBV5-1
D: TRBD1
J: TRBJ2-3
DNA: TGCGCCAGCAGCCGAGGACAGGGGCCGACCACAGATACGCAGTATTTT
CDR3: CASSRGQGPTTDTQYF

V: TRBV19
D: -
J: TRBJ1-4
DNA: TGTGCCAGTAGGGGAGAGCCCACTAATGAAAAACTGTTTTTT
CDR3: CASRGEPTNEKLFF

V: TRBV28
D: -
J: TRBJ2-7
DNA: TGTGCCAGCTCCCTTAACGAGCAGTACTTC
CDR3: CASSLNEQYF

V: TRBV5-1
D: -
J: TRBJ1-2
DNA: TGCGCCAGCAGCGTGTCGGACGGACGGGCGGGAGGCTACACCTTC
CDR3: CASSVSDGRAGGYTF

V: TRBV19
D: TRBD2
J: TRBJ2-1
DNA: TGTGCCAGTAGTAGTACCGCGGGACTAGCGGGAGTAGAGCAGTTCTTC
CDR3: CASSSTAGLAGVEQFF

V: TRBV5-4
D: TRBD2
J: TRBJ2-3
DNA: TGTGCCAGCAGCACGGGACTAGCGGGCACAGATACGCAGTATTTT
CDR3: CASSTGLAGTDTQYF

V: TRBV5-1
D: TRBD2
J: TRBJ2-3
DNA: TGCGCCAGCAGCTTGGTTTCCGGGGGGAACACAGATACGCAGTATTTT
CDR3: CASSLVSGGNTDTQYF

V: TRBV10-3
D: TRBD1
J: TRBJ1-4
DNA: TGTGCCATCAGTGAGTCAGCAACAGGGGTAAAACTGTTTTTT
CDR3: CAISESATGVKLFF